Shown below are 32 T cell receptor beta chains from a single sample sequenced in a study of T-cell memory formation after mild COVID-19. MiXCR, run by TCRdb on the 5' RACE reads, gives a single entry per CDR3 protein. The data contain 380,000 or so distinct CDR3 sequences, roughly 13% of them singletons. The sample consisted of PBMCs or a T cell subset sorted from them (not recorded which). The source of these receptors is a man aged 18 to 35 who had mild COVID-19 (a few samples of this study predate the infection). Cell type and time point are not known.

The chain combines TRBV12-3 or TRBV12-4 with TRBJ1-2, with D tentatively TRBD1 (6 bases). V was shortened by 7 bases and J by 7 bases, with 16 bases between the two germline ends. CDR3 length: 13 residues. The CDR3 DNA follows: TGTGCCAGCAAAGGCCCAGGGGCGGGTGGCTACACCTTC. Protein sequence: CASKGPGAGGYTF.

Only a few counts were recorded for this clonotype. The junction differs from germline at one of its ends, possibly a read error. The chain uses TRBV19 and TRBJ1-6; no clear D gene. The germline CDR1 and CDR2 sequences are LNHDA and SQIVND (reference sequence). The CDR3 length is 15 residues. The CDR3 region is CASSLERGPDSPLHF. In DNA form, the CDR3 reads TGTGCCAGTAGTCTAGAACGAGGCCCCGATTCACCCCTCCACTTT.

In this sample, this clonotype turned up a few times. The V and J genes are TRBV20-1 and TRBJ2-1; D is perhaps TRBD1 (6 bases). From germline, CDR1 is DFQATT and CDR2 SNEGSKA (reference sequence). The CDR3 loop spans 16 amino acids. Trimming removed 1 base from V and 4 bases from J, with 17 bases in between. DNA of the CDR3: TGCAGTGCTAGAGTAAGGCTGGGACACCCATACAATGAGCAGTTCTTC. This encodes CSARVRLGHPYNEQFF.

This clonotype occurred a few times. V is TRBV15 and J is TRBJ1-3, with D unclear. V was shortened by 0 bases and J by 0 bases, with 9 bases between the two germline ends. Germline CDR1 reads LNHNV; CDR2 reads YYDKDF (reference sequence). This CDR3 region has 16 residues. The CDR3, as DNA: TGTGCCACCAGCAGAGATTTTGGGGTCTCTGGAAACACCATATATTTT. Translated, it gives CATSRDFGVSGNTIYF. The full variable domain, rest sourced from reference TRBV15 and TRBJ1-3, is DAMVIQNPRYQVTQFGKPVTLSCSQTLNHNVMYWYQQKSSQAPKLLFHYYDKDFNNEADTPDNFQSRRPNTSFCFLDIRSPGLGDTAMYLCATSRDFGVSGNTIYFGEGSWLTVV.

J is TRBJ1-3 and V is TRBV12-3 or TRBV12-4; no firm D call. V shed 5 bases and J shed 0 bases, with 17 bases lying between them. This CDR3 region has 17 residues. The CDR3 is CASSLLHSVSSGNTIYF. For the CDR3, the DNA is TGTGCCAGCAGTCTCCTTCATAGCGTAAGCTCTGGAAACACCATATATTTT.

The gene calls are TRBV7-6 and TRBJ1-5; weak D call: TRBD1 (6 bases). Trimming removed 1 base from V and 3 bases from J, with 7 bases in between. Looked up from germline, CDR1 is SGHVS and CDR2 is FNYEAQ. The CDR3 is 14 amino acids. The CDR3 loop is CASSLGQDNQPQHF. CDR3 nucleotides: TGTGCCAGCAGCTTAGGACAGGACAATCAGCCCCAGCATTTT. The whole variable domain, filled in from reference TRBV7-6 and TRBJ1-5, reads GAGVSQSPRYKVTKRGQDVALRCDPISGHVSLYWYRQALGQGPEFLTYFNYEAQQDKSGLPNDRFSAERPEGSISTLTIQRTEQRDSAMYRCASSLGQDNQPQHFGDGTRLSIL.

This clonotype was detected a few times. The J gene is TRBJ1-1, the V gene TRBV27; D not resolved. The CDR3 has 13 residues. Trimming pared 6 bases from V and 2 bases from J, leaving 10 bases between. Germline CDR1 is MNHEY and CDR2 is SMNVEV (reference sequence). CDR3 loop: CASSVGRNTEAFF. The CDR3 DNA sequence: TGTGCCAGCAGCGTTGGAAGAAACACTGAAGCTTTCTTT.

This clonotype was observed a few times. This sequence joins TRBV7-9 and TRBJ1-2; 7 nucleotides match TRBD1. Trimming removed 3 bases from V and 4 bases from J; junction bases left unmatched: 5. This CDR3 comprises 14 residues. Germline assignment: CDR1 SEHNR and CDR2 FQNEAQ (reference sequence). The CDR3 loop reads CASSLTQGVYGYTF. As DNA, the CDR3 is TGTGCCAGCAGCTTGACCCAGGGGGTCTATGGCTACACCTTC.

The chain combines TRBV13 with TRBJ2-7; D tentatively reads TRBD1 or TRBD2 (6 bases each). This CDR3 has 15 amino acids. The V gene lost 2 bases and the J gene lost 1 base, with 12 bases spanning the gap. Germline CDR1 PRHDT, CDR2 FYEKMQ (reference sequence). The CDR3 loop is CASSLRGGLSYEQYV. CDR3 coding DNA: TGTGCCAGCAGCTTACGAGGGGGGCTGTCCTACGAGCAGTACGTC.

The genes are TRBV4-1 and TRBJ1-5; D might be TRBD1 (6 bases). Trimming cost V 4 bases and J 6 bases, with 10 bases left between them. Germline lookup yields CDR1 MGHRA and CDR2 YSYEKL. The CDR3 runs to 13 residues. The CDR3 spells CASSPNRAQPQHF. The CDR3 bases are TGCGCCAGCAGCCCCAACAGGGCTCAGCCCCAGCATTTT.

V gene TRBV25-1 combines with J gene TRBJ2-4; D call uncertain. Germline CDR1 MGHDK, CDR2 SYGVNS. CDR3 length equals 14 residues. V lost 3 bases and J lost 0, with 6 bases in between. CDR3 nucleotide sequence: TGTGCCAGCAGTGAGGCAGGAGCCAAAAACATTCAGTACTTC. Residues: CASSEAGAKNIQYF.

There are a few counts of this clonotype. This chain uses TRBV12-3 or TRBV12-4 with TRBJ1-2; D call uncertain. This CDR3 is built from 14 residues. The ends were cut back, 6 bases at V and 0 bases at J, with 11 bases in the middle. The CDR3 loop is CASSRLAANYGYTF. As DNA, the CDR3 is TGTGCCAGCAGCCGTCTGGCAGCTAACTATGGCTACACCTTC.

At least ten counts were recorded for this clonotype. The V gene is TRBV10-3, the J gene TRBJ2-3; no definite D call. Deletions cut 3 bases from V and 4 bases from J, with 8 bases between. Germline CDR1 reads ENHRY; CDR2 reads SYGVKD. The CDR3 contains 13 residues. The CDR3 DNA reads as TGTGCCATCAGTGAAGGTACCTCAGATACGCAGTATTTT. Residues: CAISEGTSDTQYF.

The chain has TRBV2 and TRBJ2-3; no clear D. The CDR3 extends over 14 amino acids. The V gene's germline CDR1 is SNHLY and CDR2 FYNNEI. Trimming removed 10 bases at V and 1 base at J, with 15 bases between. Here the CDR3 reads CATQRGGGTDTQYF. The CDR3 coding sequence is TGTGCCACCCAGAGAGGCGGCGGCACAGATACGCAGTATTTT.

The DNA of the CDR3 is TGTGCCAGCACCTCCCGTCGAGCGGGGGATTTCTACGAGCAGTACTTC. Translating gives CASTSRRAGDFYEQYF. V usage is TRBV6-5 and J usage is TRBJ2-7, with 8 nucleotides matching TRBD2. CDR3 size: 16 residues. The ends lost 7 bases at V and 3 bases at J; junction bases unmatched: 14. CDR1 is MNHEY and CDR2 is SVGAGI in the germline V gene.

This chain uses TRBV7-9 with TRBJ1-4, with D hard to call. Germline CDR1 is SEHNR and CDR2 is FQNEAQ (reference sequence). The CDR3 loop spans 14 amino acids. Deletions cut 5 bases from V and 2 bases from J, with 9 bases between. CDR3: CASSLMGTNEKLFF. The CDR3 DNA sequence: TGTGCCAGCAGCCTCATGGGGACTAATGAAAAACTGTTTTTT. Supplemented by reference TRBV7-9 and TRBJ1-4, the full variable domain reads DTGVSQNPRHKITKRGQNVTFRCDPISEHNRLYWYRQTLGQGPEFLTYFQNEAQLEKSRLLSDRFSAERPKGSFSTLEIQRTEQGDSAMYLCASSLMGTNEKLFFGSGTQLSVL.

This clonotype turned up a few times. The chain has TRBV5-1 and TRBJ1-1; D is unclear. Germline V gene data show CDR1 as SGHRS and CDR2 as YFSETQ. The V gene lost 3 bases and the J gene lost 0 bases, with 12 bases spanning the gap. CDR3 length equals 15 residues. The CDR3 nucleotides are TGCGCCAGCAGCTATCCGGGTCGCATGAACACTGAAGCTTTCTTT. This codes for CASSYPGRMNTEAFF.

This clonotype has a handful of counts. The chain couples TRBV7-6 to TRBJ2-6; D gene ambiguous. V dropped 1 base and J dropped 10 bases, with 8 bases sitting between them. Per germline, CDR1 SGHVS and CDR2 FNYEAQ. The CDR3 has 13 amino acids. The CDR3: CASSLDLGNVLTF. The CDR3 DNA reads TGTGCCAGCAGCTTAGACTTAGGAAACGTCCTGACTTTC.

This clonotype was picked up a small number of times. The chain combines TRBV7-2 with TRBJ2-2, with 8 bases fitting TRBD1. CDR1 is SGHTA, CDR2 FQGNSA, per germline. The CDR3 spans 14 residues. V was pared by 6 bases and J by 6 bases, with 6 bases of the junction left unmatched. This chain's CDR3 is CASRADRDAGELFF. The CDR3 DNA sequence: TGTGCCAGCAGGGCGGACAGGGATGCCGGGGAGCTGTTTTTT.

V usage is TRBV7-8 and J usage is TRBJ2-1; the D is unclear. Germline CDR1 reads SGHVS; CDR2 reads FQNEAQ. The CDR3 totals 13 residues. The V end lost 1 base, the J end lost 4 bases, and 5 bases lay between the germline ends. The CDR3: CASSLVEYNEQFF. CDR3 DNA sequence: TGTGCCAGCAGCTTAGTAGAATACAATGAGCAGTTCTTC. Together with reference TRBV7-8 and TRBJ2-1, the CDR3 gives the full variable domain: GAGVSQSPRYKVAKRGQDVALRCDPISGHVSLFWYQQALGQGPEFLTYFQNEAQLDKSGLPSDRFFAERPEGSVSTLKIQRTQQEDSAVYLCASSLVEYNEQFFGPGTRLTVL.

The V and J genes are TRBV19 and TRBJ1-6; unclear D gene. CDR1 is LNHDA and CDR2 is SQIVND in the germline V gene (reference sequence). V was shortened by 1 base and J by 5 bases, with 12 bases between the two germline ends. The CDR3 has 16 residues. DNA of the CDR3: TGTGCCAGTAGTATAGTATCTGCGGAGAATAATTCACCCCTCCACTTT. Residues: CASSIVSAENNSPLHF.

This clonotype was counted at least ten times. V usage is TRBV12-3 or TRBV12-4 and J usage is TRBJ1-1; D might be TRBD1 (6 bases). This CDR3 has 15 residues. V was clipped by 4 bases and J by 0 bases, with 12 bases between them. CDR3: CASSSHRAVNTEAFF. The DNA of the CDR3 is TGTGCCAGCAGTTCACACAGGGCAGTGAACACTGAAGCTTTCTTT.

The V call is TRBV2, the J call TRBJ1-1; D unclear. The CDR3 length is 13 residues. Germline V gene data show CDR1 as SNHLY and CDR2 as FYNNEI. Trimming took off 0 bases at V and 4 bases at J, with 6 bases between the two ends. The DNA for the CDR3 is TGTGCCAGCAGTGAAGCCCCAGGCACTGAAGCTTTCTTT. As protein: CASSEAPGTEAFF.

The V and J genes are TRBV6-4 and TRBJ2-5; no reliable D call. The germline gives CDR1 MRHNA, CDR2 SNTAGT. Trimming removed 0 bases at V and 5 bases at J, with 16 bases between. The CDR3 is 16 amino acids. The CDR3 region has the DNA TGTGCCAGCAGTGACTCGGGAAGGGAATTATTGGAGACCCAGTACTTC. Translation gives CASSDSGRELLETQYF.

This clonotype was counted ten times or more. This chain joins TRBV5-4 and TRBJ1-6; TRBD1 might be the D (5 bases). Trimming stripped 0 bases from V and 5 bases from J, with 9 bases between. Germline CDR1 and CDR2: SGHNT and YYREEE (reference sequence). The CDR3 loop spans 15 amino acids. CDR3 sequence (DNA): TGTGCCAGCAGCTTGGGAACAGGTCATAATTCACCCCTCCACTTT. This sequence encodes CASSLGTGHNSPLHF.

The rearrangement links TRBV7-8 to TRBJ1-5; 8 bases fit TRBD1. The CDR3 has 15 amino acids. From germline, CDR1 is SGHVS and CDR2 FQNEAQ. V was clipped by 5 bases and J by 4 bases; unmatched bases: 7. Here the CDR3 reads CASSRDRGGNQPQHF. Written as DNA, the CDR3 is TGTGCCAGCAGCCGCGACAGGGGAGGGAATCAGCCCCAGCATTTT.

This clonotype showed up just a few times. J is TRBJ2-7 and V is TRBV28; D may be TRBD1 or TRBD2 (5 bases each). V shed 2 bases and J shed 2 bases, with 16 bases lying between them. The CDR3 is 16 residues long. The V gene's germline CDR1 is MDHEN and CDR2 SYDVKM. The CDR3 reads CASSLRSGAGAYEQYV. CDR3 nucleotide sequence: TGTGCCAGCAGTTTAAGATCCGGGGCGGGCGCCTACGAGCAGTACGTC.

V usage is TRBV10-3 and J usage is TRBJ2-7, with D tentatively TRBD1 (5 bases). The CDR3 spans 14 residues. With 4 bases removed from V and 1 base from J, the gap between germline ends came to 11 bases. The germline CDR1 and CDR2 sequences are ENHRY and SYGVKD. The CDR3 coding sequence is TGTGCCATCAGTGCGGTCGACAGTTCCTACGAGCAGTACGTC. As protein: CAISAVDSSYEQYV.

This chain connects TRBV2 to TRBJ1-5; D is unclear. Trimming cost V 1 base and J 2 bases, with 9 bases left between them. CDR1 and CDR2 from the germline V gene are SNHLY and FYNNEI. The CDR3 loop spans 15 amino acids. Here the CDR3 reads CASSEGWDRNQPQHF. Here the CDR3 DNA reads TGTGCCAGCAGTGAAGGGTGGGATCGCAATCAGCCCCAGCATTTT. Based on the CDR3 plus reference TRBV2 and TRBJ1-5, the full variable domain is EPEVTQTPSHQVTQMGQEVILRCVPISNHLYFYWYRQILGQKVEFLVSFYNNEISEKSEIFDDQFSVERPDGSNFTLKIRSTKLEDSAMYFCASSEGWDRNQPQHFGDGTRLSIL.

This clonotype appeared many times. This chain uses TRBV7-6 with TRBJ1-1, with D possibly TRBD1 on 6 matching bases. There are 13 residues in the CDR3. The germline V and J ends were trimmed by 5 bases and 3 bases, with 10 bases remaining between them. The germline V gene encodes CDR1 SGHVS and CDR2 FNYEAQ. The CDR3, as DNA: TGTGCCAGCAGCCCGACAGGTTACACTGAAGCTTTCTTT. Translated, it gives CASSPTGYTEAFF.

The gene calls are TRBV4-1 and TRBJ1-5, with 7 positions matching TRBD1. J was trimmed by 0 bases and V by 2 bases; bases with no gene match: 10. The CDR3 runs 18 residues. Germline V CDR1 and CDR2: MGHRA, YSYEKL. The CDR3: CASSQFHGDSYSNQPQHF. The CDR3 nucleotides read TGCGCCAGCAGCCAATTCCACGGGGACAGCTATAGCAATCAGCCCCAGCATTTT.

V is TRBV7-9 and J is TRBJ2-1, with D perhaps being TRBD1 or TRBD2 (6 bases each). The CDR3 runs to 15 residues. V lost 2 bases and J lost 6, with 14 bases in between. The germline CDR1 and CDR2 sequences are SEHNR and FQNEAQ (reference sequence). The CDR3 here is CASSLRGTTGNEQFF. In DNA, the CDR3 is TGTGCCAGCAGCTTACGGGGGACAACCGGCAATGAGCAGTTCTTC.